This T cell receptor beta chain was recorded in a study of blood T cell repertoires in COVID-19. At the level of the study: Material from acute and convalescent COVID-19 was sourced from the United States, Italy and Spain. The cDNA or gDNA used as material had been derived from T cells, B-cell-depleted T cells, or PBMCs.

A single count supports this clone. The CDR3 runs 12 residues. V was clipped by 3 bases and J by 5 bases, with 4 bases between them. Germline V gene sequence: CDR1 ENHRY, CDR2 SYGVKD. Original processing methods: Amplification of reference gene primers provided the estimated nucleated cell counts. Only in-frame clones appear in the TCRdb table, and some are missing; sequencing was by immunoSEQ multiplex PCR. Clone size and V and J calls were adopted from that table, with D and trimming inferred from the DNA. Found here are 200,000 to 300,000 clones, 88% of them singletons; the top ten hold 0.9% to 1%.

The sequenced material came from peripheral blood. The chain uses TRBV10-3 and TRBJ2-2; D unclear. The receptor was derived from a woman in her forties who had recovered from COVID-19. CDR3 in amino acids: CAISDPTGELFF. The DNA for the CDR3 is TGTGCCATCAGTGACCCTACCGGGGAGCTGTTTTTT.